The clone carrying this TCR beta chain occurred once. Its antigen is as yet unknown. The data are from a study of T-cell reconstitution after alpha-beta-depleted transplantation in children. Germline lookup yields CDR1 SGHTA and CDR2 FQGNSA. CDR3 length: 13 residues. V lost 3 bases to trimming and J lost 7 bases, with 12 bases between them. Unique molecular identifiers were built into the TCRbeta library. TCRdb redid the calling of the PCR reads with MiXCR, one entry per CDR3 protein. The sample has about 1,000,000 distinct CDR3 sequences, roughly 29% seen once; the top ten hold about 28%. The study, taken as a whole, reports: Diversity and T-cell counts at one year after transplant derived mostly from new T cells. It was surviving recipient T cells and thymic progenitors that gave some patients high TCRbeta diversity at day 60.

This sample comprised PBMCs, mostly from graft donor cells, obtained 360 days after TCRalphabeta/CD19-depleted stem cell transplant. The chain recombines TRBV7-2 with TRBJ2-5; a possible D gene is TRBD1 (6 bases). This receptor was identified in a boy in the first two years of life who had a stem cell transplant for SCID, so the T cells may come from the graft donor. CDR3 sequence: CASSFGQLGTQYF. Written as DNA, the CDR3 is TGTGCCAGCAGCTTTGGACAGTTGGGGACCCAGTACTTC.